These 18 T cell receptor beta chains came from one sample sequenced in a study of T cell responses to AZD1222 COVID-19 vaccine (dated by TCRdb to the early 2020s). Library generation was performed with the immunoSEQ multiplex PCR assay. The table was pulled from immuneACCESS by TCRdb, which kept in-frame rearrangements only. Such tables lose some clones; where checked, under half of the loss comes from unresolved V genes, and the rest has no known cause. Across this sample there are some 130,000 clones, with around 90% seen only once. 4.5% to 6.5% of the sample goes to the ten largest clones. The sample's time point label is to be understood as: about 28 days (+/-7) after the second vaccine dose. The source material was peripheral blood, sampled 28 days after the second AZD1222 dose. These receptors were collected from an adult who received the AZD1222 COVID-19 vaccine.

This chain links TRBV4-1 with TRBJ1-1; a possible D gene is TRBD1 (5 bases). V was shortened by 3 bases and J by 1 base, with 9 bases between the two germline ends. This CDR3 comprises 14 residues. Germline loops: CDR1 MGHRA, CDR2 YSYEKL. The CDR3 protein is CASSQAGRNTEAFF. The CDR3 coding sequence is TGCGCCAGCAGCCAGGCGGGGCGGAACACTGAAGCTTTCTTT.

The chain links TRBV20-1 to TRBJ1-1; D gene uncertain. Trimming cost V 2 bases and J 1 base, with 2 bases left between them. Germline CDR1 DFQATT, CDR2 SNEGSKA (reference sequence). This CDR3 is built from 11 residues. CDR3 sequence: CSARPNTEAFF. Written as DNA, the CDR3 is TGCAGTGCTAGACCGAACACTGAAGCTTTCTTT.

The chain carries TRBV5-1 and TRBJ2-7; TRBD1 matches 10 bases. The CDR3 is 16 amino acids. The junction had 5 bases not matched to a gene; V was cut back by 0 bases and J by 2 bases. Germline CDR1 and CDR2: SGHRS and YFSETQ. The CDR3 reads CASSLGIGQGAYEQYF. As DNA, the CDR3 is TGCGCCAGCAGCTTGGGGATAGGACAGGGGGCCTACGAGCAGTACTTC.

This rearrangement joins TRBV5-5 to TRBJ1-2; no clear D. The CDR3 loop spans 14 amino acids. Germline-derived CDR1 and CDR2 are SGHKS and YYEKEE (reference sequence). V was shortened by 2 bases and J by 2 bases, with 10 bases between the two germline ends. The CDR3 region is CASSLTGMNYGYTF. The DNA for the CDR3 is TGTGCCAGCAGCTTAACTGGAATGAACTATGGCTACACCTTC.

The CDR3 nucleotides read TGTGCCAGCAGACCGGGACAGCTAACCTACGAGCAGTACTTC. Encoded protein: CASRPGQLTYEQYF. The chain joins TRBV28 to TRBJ2-7; 7 bases are a match to TRBD1. CDR1 and CDR2 (germline): MDHEN, SYDVKM. The CDR3 runs 14 residues. Trimming cost V 6 bases and J 2 bases; bases outside gene matches: 7.

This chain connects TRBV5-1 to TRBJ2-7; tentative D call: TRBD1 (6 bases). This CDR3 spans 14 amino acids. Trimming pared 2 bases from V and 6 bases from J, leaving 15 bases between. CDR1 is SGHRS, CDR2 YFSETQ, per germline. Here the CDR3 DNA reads TGCGCCAGCAGCTTAACTACGACAGGTTCCGAGCAGTACTTC. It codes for CASSLTTTGSEQYF.

This CDR3 reads CASSPSPVDTEAFF. The CDR3 bases are TGCGCCAGCAGCCCCAGTCCTGTGGACACTGAAGCTTTCTTT. J is TRBJ1-1 and V is TRBV4-1; D not resolved. In germline, CDR1 is MGHRA, CDR2 YSYEKL. The V and J ends lost 4 bases and 3 bases respectively, with 12 bases between them. CDR3 length: 14 amino acids.

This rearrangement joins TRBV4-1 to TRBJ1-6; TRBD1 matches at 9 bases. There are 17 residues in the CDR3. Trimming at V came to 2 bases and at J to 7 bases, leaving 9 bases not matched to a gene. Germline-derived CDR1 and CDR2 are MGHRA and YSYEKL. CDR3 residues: CASSQHRDRVPNSPLHF. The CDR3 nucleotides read TGCGCCAGCAGCCAACACCGGGACAGGGTCCCGAATTCACCCCTCCACTTT.

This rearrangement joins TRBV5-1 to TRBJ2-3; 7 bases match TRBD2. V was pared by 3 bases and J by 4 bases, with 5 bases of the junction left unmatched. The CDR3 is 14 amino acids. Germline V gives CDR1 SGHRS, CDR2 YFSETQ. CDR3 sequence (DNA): TGCGCCAGCAGCTCCCTGGCGGGAGCAGATACGCAGTATTTT. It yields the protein CASSSLAGADTQYF. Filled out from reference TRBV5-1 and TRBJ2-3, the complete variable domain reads KAGVTQTPRYLIKTRGQQVTLSCSPISGHRSVSWYQQTPGQGLQFLFEYFSETQRNKGNFPGRFSGRQFSNSRSEMNVSTLELGDSALYLCASSSLAGADTQYFGPGTRLTVL.

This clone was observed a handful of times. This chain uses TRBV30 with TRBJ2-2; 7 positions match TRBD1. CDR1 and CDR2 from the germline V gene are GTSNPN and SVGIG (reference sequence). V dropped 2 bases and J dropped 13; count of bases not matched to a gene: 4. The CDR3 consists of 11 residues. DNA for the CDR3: TGTGCCTGGAGTCCGAGACAGGGGCTGTTTTTT. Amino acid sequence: CAWSPRQGLFF. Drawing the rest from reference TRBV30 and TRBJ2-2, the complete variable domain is SQTIHQWPATLVQPVGSPLSLECTVEGTSNPNLYWYRQAAGRGLQLLFYSVGIGQISSEVPQNLSASRPQDRQFILSSKKLLLSDSGFYLCAWSPRQGLFFGEGSRLTVL.

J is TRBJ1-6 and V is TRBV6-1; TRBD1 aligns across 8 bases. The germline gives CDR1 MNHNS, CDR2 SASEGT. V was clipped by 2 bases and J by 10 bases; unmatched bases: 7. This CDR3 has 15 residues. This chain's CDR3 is CASSENGSGGSPLHF. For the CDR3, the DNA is TGTGCCAGCAGTGAAAACGGGTCAGGGGGCTCACCCCTCCACTTT.

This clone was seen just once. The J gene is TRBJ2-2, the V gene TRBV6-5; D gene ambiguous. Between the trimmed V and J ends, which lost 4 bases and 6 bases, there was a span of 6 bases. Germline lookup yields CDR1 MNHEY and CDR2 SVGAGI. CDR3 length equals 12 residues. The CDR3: CASSWLAGELFF. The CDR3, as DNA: TGTGCCAGCAGTTGGTTAGCCGGGGAGCTGTTTTTT.

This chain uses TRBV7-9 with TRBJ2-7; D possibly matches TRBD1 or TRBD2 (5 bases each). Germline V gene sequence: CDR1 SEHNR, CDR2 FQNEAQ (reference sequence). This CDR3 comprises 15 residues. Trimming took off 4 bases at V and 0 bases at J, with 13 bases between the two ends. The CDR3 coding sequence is TGTGCCAGCAGCTCCCGGGCAGGGAGCTCCTACGAGCAGTACTTC. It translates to CASSSRAGSSYEQYF.

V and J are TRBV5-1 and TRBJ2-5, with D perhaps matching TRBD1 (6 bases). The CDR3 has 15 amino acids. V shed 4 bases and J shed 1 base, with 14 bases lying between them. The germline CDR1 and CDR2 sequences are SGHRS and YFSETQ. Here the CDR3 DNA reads TGCGCCAGCAGCACGGGACACCGAATCCAAGAGACCCAGTACTTC. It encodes CASSTGHRIQETQYF.

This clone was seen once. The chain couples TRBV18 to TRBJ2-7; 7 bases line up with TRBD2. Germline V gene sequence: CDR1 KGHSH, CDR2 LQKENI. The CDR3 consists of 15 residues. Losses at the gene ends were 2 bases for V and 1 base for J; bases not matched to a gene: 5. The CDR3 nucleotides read TGTGCCAGCTCACCAGGGCTAGCGGTTTCCTACGAGCAGTACTTC. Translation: CASSPGLAVSYEQYF.

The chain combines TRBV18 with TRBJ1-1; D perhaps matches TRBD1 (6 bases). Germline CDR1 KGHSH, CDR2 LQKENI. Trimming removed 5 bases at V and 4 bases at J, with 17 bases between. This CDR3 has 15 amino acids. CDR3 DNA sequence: TGTGCCAGCTCAGCAGGGGTTGTTGGGCCCACTGAAGCTTTCTTT. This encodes CASSAGVVGPTEAFF.

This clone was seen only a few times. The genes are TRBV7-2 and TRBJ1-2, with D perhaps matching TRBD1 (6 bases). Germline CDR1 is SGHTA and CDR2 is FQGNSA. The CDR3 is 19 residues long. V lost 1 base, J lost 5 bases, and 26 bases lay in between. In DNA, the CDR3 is TGTGCCAGCAGCTTAGGGACGACAGGCCGCCTCTCCTTCTCGTATGGCTACACCTTC. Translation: CASSLGTTGRLSFSYGYTF.

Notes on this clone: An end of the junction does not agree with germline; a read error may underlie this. CDR3: CASSRGAYGSYNEQFF. The CDR3 coding sequence is TGTGCTAGCAGTCGGGGGGCCTATGGCTCCTACAATGAGCAGTTCTTC. The rearrangement joins TRBV27 to TRBJ2-1; possibly TRBD2 for D (7 bases). Per the germline V gene, CDR1 is MNHEY and CDR2 is SMNVEV (reference sequence). The CDR3 length is 16 residues.